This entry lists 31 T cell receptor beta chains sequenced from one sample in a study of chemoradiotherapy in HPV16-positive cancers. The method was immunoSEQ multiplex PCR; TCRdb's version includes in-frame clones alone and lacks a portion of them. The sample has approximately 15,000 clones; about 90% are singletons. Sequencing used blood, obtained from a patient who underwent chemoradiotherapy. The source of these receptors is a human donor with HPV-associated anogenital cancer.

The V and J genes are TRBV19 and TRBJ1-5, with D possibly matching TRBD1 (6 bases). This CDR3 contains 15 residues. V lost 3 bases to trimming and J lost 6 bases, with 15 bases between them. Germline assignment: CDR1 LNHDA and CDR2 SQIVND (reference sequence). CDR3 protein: CASSIVPGALQPQHF. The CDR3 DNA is TGTGCCAGTAGTATTGTGCCAGGGGCCCTTCAGCCCCAGCATTTT.

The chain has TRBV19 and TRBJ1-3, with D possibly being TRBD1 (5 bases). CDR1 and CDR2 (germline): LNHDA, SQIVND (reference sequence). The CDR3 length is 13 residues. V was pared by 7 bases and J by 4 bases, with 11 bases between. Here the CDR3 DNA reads TGTGCCAGTACCCCGGGGACGGGAAACACCATATATTTT. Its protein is CASTPGTGNTIYF.

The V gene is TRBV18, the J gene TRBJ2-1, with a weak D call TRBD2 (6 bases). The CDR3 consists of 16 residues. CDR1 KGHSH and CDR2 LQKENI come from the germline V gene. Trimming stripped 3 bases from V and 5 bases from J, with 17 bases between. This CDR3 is CASSPLSGAGDNEQFF. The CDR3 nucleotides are TGTGCCAGCTCACCTCTTAGCGGAGCCGGGGACAATGAGCAGTTCTTC. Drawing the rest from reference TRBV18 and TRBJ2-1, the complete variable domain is NAGVMQNPRHLVRRRGQEARLRCSPMKGHSHVYWYRQLPEEGLKFMVYLQKENIIDESGMPKERFSAEFPKEGPSILRIQQVVRGDSAAYFCASSPLSGAGDNEQFFGPGTRLTVL.

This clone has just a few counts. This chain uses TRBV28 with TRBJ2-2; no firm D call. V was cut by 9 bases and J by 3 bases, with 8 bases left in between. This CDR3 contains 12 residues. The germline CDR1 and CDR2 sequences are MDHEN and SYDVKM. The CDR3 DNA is TGTGCCAGGGTAAGTTACACCGGGGAGCTGTTTTTT. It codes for CARVSYTGELFF.

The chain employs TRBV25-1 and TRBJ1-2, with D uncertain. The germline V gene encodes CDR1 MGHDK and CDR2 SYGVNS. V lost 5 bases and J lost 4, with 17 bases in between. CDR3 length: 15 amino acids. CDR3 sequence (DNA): TGTGCCAGCAGTTATTCTTCGAGCTCTGTCTATGGCTACACCTTC. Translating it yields CASSYSSSSVYGYTF.

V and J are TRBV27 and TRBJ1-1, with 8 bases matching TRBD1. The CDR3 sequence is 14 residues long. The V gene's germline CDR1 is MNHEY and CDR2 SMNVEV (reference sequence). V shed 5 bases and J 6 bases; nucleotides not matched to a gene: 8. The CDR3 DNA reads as TGTGCCAGCAGTATACAGGGGGGAGGGCCTGAAGCTTTCTTT. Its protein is CASSIQGGGPEAFF.

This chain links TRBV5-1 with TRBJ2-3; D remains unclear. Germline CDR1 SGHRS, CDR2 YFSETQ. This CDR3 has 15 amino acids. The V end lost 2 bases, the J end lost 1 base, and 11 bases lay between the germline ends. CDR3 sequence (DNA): TGCGCCAGCAGCTTAGACGGTCATGGCACAGATACGCAGTATTTT. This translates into CASSLDGHGTDTQYF.

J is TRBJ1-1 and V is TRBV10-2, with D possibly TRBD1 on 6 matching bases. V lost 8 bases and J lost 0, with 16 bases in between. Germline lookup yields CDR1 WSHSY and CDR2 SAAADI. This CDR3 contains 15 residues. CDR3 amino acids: CASAGVNLMNTEAFF. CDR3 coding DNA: TGCGCCAGCGCAGGGGTAAACCTTATGAACACTGAAGCTTTCTTT.

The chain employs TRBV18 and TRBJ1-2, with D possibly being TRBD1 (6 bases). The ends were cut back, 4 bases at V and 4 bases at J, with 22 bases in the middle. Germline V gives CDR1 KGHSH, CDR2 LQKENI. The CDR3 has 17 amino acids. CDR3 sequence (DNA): TGTGCCAGCTCACGCGAAATTAAAGGAGGACAGTCCTATGGCTACACCTTC. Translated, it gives CASSREIKGGQSYGYTF.

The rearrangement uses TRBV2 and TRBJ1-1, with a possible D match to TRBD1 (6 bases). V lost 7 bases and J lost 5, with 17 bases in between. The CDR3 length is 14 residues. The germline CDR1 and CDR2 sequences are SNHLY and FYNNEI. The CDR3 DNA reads TGTGCCAGCACCGCACAGGGCCCTTATACTGAAGCTTTCTTT. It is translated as CASTAQGPYTEAFF. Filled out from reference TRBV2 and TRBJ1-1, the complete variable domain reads EPEVTQTPSHQVTQMGQEVILRCVPISNHLYFYWYRQILGQKVEFLVSFYNNEISEKSEIFDDQFSVERPDGSNFTLKIRSTKLEDSAMYFCASTAQGPYTEAFFGQGTRLTVV.

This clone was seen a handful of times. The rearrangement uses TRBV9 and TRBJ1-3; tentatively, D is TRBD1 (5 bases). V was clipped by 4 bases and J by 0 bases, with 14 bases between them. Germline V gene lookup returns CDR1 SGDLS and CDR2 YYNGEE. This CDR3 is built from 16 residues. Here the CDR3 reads CASSRQGPDSGNTIYF. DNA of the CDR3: TGTGCCAGCAGCAGGCAGGGCCCTGACTCTGGAAACACCATATATTTT.

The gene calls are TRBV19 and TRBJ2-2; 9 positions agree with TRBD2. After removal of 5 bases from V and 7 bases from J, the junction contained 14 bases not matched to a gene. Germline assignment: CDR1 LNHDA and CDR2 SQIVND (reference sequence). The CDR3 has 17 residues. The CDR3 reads CASSPQRGGAGGGELFF. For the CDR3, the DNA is TGTGCCAGTAGTCCCCAGCGCGGGGGGGCCGGAGGCGGGGAGCTGTTTTTT.

CDR3 amino acids: CASRETGMNTEAFF. In DNA form, the CDR3 reads TGTGCCAGCAGAGAAACAGGGATGAACACTGAAGCTTTCTTT. This chain links TRBV28 with TRBJ1-1, with D possibly matching TRBD1 (6 bases). The ends were cut back, 6 bases at V and 0 bases at J, with 11 bases in the middle. Germline V CDR1 and CDR2: MDHEN, SYDVKM. The CDR3 totals 14 residues.

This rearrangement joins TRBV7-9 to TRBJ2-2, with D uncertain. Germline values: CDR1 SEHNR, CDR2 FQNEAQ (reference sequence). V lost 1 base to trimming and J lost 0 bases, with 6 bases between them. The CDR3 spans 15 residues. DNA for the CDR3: TGTGCCAGCAGCTTAGGCAGAACGAACACCGGGGAGCTGTTTTTT. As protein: CASSLGRTNTGELFF.

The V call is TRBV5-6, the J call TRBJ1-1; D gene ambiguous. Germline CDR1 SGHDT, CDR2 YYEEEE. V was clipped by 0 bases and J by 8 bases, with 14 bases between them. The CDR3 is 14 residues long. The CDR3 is CASSLGQARQEAFF. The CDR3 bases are TGTGCCAGCAGCTTGGGGCAGGCCCGGCAGGAAGCTTTCTTT.

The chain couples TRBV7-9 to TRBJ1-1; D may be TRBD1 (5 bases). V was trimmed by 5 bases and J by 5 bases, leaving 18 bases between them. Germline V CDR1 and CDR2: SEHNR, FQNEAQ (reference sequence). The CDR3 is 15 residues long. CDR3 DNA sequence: TGTGCCAGCAGCCCACCCCCCGGTTCAGGGACTGAAGCTTTCTTT. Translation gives CASSPPPGSGTEAFF.

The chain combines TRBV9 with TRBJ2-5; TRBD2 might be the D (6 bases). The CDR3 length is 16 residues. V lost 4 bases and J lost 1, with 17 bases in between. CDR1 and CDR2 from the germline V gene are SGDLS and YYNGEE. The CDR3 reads CASSPGPTGGQETQYF. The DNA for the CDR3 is TGTGCCAGCAGCCCCGGACCCACCGGGGGCCAAGAGACCCAGTACTTC.

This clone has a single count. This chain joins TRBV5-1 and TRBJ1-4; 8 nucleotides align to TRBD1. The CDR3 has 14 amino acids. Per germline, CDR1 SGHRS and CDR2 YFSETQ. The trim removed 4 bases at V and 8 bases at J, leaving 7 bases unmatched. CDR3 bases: TGCGCCAGCAGCCCAGGGGGCGTAGGCGAAAAACTGTTTTTT. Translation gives CASSPGGVGEKLFF. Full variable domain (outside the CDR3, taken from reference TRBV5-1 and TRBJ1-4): KAGVTQTPRYLIKTRGQQVTLSCSPISGHRSVSWYQQTPGQGLQFLFEYFSETQRNKGNFPGRFSGRQFSNSRSEMNVSTLELGDSALYLCASSPGGVGEKLFFGSGTQLSVL.

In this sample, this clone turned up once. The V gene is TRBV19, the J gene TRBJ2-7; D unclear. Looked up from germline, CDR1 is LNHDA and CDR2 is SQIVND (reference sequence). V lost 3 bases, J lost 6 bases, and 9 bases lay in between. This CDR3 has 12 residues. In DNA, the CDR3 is TGTGCCAGTAGTATTCGGTTCGGCGAGCAGTACTTC. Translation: CASSIRFGEQYF.

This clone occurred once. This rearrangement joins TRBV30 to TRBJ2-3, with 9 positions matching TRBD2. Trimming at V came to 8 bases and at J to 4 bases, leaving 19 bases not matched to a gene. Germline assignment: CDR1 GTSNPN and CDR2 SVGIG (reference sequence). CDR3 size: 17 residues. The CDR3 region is CARGAIAGDLGADTQYF. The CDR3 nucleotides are TGTGCCAGAGGCGCGATAGCGGGGGACCTGGGAGCAGATACGCAGTATTTT.

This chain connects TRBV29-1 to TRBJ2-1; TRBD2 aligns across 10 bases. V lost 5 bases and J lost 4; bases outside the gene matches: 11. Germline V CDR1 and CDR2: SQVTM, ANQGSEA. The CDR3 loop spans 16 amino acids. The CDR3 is CSVHHSSGRRYNEQFF. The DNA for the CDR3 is TGCAGCGTTCATCACTCTAGCGGGAGAAGGTACAATGAGCAGTTCTTC.

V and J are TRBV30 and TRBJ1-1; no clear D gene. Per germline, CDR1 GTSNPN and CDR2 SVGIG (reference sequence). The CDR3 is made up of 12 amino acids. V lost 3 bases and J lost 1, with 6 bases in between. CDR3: CAWRYENTEAFF. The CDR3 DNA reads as TGTGCCTGGAGGTACGAGAACACTGAAGCTTTCTTT.

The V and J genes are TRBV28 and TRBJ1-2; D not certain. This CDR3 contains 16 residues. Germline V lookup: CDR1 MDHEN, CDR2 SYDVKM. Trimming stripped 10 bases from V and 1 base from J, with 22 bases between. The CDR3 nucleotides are TGTGCCACCCTGCTGACCGACGGAGGGTTTAACTATGGCTACACCTTC. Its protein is CATLLTDGGFNYGYTF.

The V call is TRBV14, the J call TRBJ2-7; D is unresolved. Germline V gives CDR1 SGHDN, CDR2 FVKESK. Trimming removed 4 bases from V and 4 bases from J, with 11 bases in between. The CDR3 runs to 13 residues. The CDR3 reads CASSPSSAYEQYF. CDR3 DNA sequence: TGTGCCAGCAGCCCCTCGTCAGCATACGAGCAGTACTTC. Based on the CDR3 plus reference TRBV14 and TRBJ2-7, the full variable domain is EAGVTQFPSHSVIEKGQTVTLRCDPISGHDNLYWYRRVMGKEIKFLLHFVKESKQDESGMPNNRFLAERTGGTYSTLKVQPAELEDSGVYFCASSPSSAYEQYFGPGTRLTVT.

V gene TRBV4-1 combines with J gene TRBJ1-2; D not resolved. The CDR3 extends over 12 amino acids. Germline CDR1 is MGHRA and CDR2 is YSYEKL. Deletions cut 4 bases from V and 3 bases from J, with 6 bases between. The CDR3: CASSPGYYGYTF. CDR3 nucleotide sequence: TGCGCCAGCAGCCCAGGATACTATGGCTACACCTTC.

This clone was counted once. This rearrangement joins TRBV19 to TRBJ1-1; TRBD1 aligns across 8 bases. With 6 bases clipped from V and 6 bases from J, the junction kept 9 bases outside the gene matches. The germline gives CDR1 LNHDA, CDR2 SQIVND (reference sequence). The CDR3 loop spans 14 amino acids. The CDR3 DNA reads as TGTGCCAGTAGGGACCCGAACAGGGGGGCTGAAGCTTTCTTT. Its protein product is CASRDPNRGAEAFF.

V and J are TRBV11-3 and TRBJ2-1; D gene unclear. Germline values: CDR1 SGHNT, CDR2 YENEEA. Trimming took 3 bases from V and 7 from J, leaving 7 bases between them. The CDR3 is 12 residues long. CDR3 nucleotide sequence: TGTGCCAGCAGCTTCGATAGGAATGAGCAGTTCTTC. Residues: CASSFDRNEQFF.

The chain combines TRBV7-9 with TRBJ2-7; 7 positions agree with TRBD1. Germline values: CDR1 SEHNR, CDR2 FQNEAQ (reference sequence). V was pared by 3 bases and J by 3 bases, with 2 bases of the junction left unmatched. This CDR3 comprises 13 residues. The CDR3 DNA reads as TGTGCCAGCAGCTTTCGGGACAGCTACGAGCAGTACTTC. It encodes CASSFRDSYEQYF.

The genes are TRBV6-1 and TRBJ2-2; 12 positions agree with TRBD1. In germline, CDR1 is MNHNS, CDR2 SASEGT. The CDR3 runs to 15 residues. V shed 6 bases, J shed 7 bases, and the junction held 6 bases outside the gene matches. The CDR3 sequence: CASRGDRGRGGELFF. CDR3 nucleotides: TGTGCCAGCAGAGGGGACAGGGGGCGCGGCGGGGAGCTGTTTTTT.

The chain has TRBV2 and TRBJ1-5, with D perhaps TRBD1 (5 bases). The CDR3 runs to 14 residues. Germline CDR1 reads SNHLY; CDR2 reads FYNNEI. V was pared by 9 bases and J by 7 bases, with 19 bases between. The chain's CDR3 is CARFRVEQKQPQHF. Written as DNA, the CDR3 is TGTGCCAGATTCAGGGTCGAGCAAAAGCAGCCCCAGCATTTT.

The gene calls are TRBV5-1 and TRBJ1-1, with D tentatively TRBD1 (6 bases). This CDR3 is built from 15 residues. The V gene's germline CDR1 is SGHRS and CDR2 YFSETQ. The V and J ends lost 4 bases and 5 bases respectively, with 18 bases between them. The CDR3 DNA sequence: TGCGCCAGCAGCCGCTATTTGACAGGTGAGACTGAAGCTTTCTTT. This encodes CASSRYLTGETEAFF.